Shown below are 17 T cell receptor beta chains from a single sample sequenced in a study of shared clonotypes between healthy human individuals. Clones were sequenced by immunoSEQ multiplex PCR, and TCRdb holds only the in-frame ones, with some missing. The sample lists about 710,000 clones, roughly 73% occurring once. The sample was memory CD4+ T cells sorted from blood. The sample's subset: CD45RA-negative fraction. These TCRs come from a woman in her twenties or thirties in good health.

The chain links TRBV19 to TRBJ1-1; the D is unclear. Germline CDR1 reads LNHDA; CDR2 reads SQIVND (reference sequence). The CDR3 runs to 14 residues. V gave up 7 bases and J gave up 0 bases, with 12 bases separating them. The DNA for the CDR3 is TGTGCCAGTAACAAGGCCGATATGAACACTGAAGCTTTCTTT. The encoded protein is CASNKADMNTEAFF.

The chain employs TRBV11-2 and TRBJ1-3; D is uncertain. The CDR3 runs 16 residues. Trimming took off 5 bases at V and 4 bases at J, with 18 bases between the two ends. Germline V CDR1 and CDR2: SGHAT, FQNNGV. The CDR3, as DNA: TGTGCCAGCAGCCAAGTTAGCCAGCGAAAGGGAAACACCATATATTTT. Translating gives CASSQVSQRKGNTIYF.

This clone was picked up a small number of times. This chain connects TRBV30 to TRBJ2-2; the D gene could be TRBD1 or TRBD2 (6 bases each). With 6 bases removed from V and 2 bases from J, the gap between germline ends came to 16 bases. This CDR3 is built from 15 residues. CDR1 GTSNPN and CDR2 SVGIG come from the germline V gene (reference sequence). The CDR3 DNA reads TGTGCCTGTCCAACGGCGGGACATAACACCGGGGAGCTGTTTTTT. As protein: CACPTAGHNTGELFF.

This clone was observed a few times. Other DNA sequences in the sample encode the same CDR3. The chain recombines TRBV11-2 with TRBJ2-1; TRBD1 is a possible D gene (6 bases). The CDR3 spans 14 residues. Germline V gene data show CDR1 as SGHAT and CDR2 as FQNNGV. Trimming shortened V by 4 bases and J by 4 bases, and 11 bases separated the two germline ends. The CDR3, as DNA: TGTGCCAGCAGCTCAGGACAGAATTACAATGAGCAGTTCTTC. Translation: CASSSGQNYNEQFF.

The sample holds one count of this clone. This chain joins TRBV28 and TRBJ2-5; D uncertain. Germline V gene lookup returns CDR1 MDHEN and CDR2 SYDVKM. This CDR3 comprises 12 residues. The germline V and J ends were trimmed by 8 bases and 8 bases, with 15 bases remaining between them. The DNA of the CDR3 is TGTGCCAGCGCGAGGCCCCGGTCTACCCAGTACTTC. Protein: CASARPRSTQYF.

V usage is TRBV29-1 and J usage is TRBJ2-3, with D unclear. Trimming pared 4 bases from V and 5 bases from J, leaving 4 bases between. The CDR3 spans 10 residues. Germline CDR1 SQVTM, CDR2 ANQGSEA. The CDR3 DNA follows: TGCAGCGTTGTCCGAGATACGCAGTATTTT. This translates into CSVVRDTQYF.

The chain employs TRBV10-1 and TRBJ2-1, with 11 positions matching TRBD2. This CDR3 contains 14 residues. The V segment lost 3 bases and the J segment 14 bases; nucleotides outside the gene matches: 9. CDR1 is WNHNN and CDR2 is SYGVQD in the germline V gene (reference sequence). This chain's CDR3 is CASSEGSGRGREFF. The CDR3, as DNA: TGCGCCAGCAGTGAAGGTAGCGGGAGGGGCCGGGAGTTCTTC.

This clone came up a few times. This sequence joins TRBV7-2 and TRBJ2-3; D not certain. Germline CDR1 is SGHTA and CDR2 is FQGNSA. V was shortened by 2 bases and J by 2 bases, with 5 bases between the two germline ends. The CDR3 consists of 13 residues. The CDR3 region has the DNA TGTGCCAGCAGCTTACTCTACACAGATACGCAGTATTTT. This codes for CASSLLYTDTQYF.

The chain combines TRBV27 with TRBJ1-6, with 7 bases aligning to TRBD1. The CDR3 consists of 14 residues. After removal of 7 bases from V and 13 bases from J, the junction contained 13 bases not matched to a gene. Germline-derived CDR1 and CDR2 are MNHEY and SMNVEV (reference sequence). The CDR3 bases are TGTGCCAGCACCCGGCGACAGGGCACTGATCCCCTCCACTTT. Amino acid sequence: CASTRRQGTDPLHF.

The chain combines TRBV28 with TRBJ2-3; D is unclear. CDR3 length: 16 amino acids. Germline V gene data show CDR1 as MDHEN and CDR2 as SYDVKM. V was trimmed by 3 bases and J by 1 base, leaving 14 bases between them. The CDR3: CASSFRLGRGTDTQYF. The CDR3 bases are TGTGCCAGCAGTTTTAGGCTCGGTAGGGGCACAGATACGCAGTATTTT.

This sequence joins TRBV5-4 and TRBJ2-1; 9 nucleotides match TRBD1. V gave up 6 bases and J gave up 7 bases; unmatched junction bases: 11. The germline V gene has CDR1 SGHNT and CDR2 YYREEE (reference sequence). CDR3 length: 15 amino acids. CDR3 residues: CASTWEQGARNEQFF. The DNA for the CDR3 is TGTGCCAGCACCTGGGAACAGGGGGCGCGTAATGAGCAGTTCTTC.

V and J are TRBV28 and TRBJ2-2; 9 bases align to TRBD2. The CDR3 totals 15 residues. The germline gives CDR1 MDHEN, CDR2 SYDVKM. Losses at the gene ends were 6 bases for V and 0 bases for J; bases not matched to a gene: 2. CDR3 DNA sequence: TGTGCCAGCAGGACTAGCGGAACGAACACCGGGGAGCTGTTTTTT. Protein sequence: CASRTSGTNTGELFF.

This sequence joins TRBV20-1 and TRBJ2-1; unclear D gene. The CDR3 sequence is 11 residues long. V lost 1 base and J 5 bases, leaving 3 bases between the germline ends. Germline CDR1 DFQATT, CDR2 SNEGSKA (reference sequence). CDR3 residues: CSARGDNEQFF. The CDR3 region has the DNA TGCAGTGCTAGAGGGGACAATGAGCAGTTCTTC.

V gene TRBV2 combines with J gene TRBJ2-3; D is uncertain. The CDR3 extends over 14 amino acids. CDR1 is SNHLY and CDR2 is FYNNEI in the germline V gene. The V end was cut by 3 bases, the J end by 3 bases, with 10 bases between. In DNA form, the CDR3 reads TGTGCCAGCAGTGACAGGTATCAAACAGATACGCAGTATTTT. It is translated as CASSDRYQTDTQYF.

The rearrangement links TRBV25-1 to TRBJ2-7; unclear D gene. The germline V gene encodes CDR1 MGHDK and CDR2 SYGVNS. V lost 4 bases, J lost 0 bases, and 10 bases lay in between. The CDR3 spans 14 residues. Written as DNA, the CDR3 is TGTGCCAGCAGTGTGAGACCGGACTCCTACGAGCAGTACTTC. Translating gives CASSVRPDSYEQYF.

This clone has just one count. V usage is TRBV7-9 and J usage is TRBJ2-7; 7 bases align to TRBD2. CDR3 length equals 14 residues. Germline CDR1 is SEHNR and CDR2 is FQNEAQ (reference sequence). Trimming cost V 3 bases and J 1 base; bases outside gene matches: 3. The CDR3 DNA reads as TGTGCCAGCAGCTTTGGAGCGGGATCCTACGAGCAGTACTTC. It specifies CASSFGAGSYEQYF.

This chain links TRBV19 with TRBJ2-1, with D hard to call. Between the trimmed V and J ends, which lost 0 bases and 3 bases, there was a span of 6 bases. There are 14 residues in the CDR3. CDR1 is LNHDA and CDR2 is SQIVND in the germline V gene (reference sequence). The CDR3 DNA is TGTGCCAGTAGTATAGATAACGGCTACAATGAGCAGTTCTTC. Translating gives CASSIDNGYNEQFF.